This T cell receptor (beta chain) appears in the sequencing data of a study of blood T cell repertoires in COVID-19. Background on the study: Acute and convalescent COVID-19 specimens originated in the United States, Italy and Spain.

In the original workflow: The authors estimated nucleated cell counts from reference gene primer amplification. The protocol was immunoSEQ multiplex PCR, while the TCRdb copy is restricted to in-frame clones and leaves out a portion. That table supplies the V and J calls and clone size; D and trimming were determined from the DNA. The data contain over 150,000 clones, roughly nine tenths of them singletons. The V gene lost 5 bases and the J gene lost 4 bases, with 7 bases spanning the gap. The CDR3 has 12 residues. The chain combines TRBV12-3 or TRBV12-4 with TRBJ2-3; the D gene is possibly TRBD1 (5 bases). Sequenced input: PBMCs or T cells enriched from blood (not recorded which). This receptor was taken from a woman aged 45-60 years who had recovered from COVID-19. The CDR3 reads CASSHRSDTQYF. The CDR3 DNA follows: TGTGCCAGCAGTCACAGGTCAGATACGCAGTATTTT.